This T cell receptor beta chain is drawn from a study of cytomegalovirus exposure and HLA in healthy donors. Regarding the study as a whole: Among TCR beta chains of equal frequency, HLA-associated ones were more clonally expanded in a later analysis.

In the PCR, 60 Vbeta and 13 Jbeta primers were used. Original data processing: A follow-up analysis tallied about 80 million unique TCR beta chains, about 10 million shared. TCRdb's table, derived via immunoSEQ multiplex PCR, lists solely in-frame clones and lacks some. V, J and clone size derive from that table, while D and trimming were established from the DNA sequence. Altogether 50,000 or so clones are present, about three quarters being singletons, with the ten largest covering 2.5% to 3%. V shed 4 bases and J shed 3 bases, with 9 bases lying between them. Per germline, CDR1 SGHVS and CDR2 FQNEAQ. The length of the CDR3 is 13 residues. In the case of this clone: What it binds is not known.

Sample: PBMCs. The chain recombines TRBV7-8 with TRBJ2-5; a weak D match, TRBD2 (6 bases). The TCR originated in a woman aged 35 to 49 in good health and CMV-seropositive. In DNA form, the CDR3 reads TGTGCCAGCAGCTCGGGACTCGAAGAGACCCAGTACTTC. Residues: CASSSGLEETQYF.